One and the same sample provided the 17 T cell receptor beta chains below, sequenced in a study of T cell changes during pregnancy in multiple sclerosis. The table came from immunoSEQ multiplex PCR; TCRdb's copy has only in-frame clones and leaves some out. This sample yields about 49,000 clones, of which around 94% are seen a single time; less than 5.5% belongs to the top ten. The input for sequencing was CD8+ T cells from peripheral blood mononuclear cells, taken before pregnancy. These receptors were obtained from a female donor with multiple sclerosis, enrolled in a pregnancy study.

This chain connects TRBV7-9 to TRBJ2-7; 10 positions agree with TRBD1. The CDR3 is 17 amino acids. The J segment lost 0 bases and the V segment lost 5 bases, leaving 10 bases of the junction unmatched. Germline V gene data show CDR1 as SEHNR and CDR2 as FQNEAQ (reference sequence). CDR3 residues: CASSPRQGARSSYEQYF. CDR3 nucleotides: TGTGCCAGCAGCCCCCGACAGGGGGCCAGGAGCTCCTACGAGCAGTACTTC.

The chain is built from TRBV6-1 and TRBJ1-1; TRBD1 is a possible D gene (6 bases). The germline V gene has CDR1 MNHNS and CDR2 SASEGT. This CDR3 comprises 13 residues. V was cut by 7 bases and J by 4 bases, with 13 bases left in between. CDR3: CASIWRGGTEAFF. In DNA form, the CDR3 reads TGTGCCAGCATATGGAGGGGGGGCACTGAAGCTTTCTTT.

This clone was observed a single time. J is TRBJ1-5 and V is TRBV27; D is ambiguous. The CDR3 has 14 residues. Germline-derived CDR1 and CDR2 are MNHEY and SMNVEV (reference sequence). The V end was cut by 3 bases, the J end by 5 bases, with 11 bases between. The CDR3 protein is CASSFSGPYQPQHF. DNA for the CDR3: TGTGCCAGCAGTTTTTCGGGTCCCTATCAGCCCCAGCATTTT.

The chain couples TRBV5-1 to TRBJ2-7, with TRBD2 as a possible D gene (6 bases). The V gene's germline CDR1 is SGHRS and CDR2 YFSETQ. The CDR3 is made up of 13 amino acids. V lost 1 base and J 7 bases, leaving 12 bases between the germline ends. This CDR3 reads CASSLWRVEEQYF. The CDR3 DNA is TGCGCCAGCAGCTTGTGGAGGGTAGAGGAGCAGTACTTC.

The chain joins TRBV28 to TRBJ2-1; possibly TRBD2 for D (5 bases). The CDR3 has 14 residues. The germline CDR1 and CDR2 sequences are MDHEN and SYDVKM. The V and J ends lost 1 base and 6 bases respectively, with 10 bases between them. CDR3 sequence: CASSLSPGLNEQFF. Here the CDR3 DNA reads TGTGCCAGCAGTTTATCCCCAGGACTCAATGAGCAGTTCTTC.

The chain uses TRBV28 and TRBJ2-5; 10 bases line up with TRBD1. This CDR3 contains 16 residues. V was clipped by 5 bases and J by 5 bases; unmatched bases: 11. Germline CDR1 is MDHEN and CDR2 is SYDVKM. The CDR3 is CASSRDRGRSGETQYF. The CDR3 nucleotides read TGTGCCAGCAGTAGGGACAGGGGAAGAAGCGGTGAGACCCAGTACTTC.

In its sample, this clone was seen a few times. The rearrangement uses TRBV15 and TRBJ1-1; 7 bases are a match to TRBD1. The junction had 7 bases not matched to a gene; V was cut back by 1 base and J by 2 bases. Germline V gene sequence: CDR1 LNHNV, CDR2 YYDKDF (reference sequence). CDR3 length: 16 amino acids. CDR3 nucleotide sequence: TGTGCCACCAGCAGAGGCATTAGAGGGGGCAACACTGAAGCTTTCTTT. This sequence encodes CATSRGIRGGNTEAFF.

The V call is TRBV6-4, the J call TRBJ2-2; the D is unclear. Trimming shortened V by 4 bases and J by 0 bases, and 3 bases separated the two germline ends. Germline lookup yields CDR1 MRHNA and CDR2 SNTAGT. The CDR3 length is 13 residues. CDR3 amino acids: CASSVTNTGELFF. CDR3 sequence (DNA): TGTGCCAGCAGTGTAACGAACACCGGGGAGCTGTTTTTT.

The gene calls are TRBV7-8 and TRBJ2-3; 10 bases match TRBD2. CDR1 SGHVS and CDR2 FQNEAQ come from the germline V gene. Losses at the gene ends were 4 bases for V and 3 bases for J; bases not matched to a gene: 13. There are 18 residues in the CDR3. DNA for the CDR3: TGTGCCAGCAGCTATTGGGGGGCTAGCGGGAGTCGAACAGATACGCAGTATTTT. As protein: CASSYWGASGSRTDTQYF.

The chain joins TRBV7-8 to TRBJ2-2, with a tentative D call TRBD1 (5 bases). This CDR3 contains 13 residues. Between the trimmed V and J ends, which lost 0 bases and 6 bases, there was a span of 5 bases. Germline CDR1 reads SGHVS; CDR2 reads FQNEAQ. The CDR3 DNA sequence: TGTGCCAGCAGCTTAGCAGGGGCCGGGGAGCTGTTTTTT. This gives the protein CASSLAGAGELFF.

The J gene is TRBJ1-5, the V gene TRBV30, with 7 bases identical to TRBD1. The CDR3 contains 15 residues. Losses at the gene ends were 0 bases for V and 7 bases for J; bases not matched to a gene: 9. Germline V gene sequence: CDR1 GTSNPN, CDR2 SVGIG (reference sequence). CDR3 sequence reads: CAWSVPRQGVQPQHF. The CDR3 region has the DNA TGTGCCTGGAGTGTACCCCGACAGGGCGTCCAGCCCCAGCATTTT.

J is TRBJ1-2 and V is TRBV13; the D is unclear. This CDR3 is built from 11 residues. Germline lookup yields CDR1 PRHDT and CDR2 FYEKMQ (reference sequence). Trimming took off 1 base at V and 13 bases at J, with 10 bases between the two ends. As DNA, the CDR3 is TGTGCCAGCAGCTTAGTGTATGGGAGCACCTTC. Protein: CASSLVYGSTF. Looking up the rest from reference TRBV13 and TRBJ1-2 gives the full variable domain: AAGVIQSPRHLIKEKRETATLKCYPIPRHDTVYWYQQGPGQDPQFLISFYEKMQSDKGSIPDRFSAQQFSDYHSELNMSSLELGDSALYFCASSLVYGSTFGSGTRLTVV.

This clone was detected only once. The rearrangement joins TRBV29-1 to TRBJ2-1; 11 positions match TRBD2. The trim removed 5 bases at V and 8 bases at J, leaving 26 bases unmatched. The CDR3 contains 20 residues. Germline V gene lookup returns CDR1 SQVTM and CDR2 ANQGSEA. The CDR3 is CSVRGLAEREGGSRDDEQFF. CDR3 in DNA: TGCAGCGTTAGGGGACTAGCGGAGAGGGAAGGAGGATCTCGGGATGATGAGCAGTTCTTC.

The chain uses TRBV27 and TRBJ1-1; tentative D call: TRBD1 (6 bases). Germline CDR1 and CDR2: MNHEY and SMNVEV (reference sequence). The CDR3 has 13 residues. With 3 bases removed from V and 4 bases from J, the gap between germline ends came to 9 bases. CDR3 nucleotides: TGTGCCAGCAGTTTTTTAGGGGGCACTGAAGCTTTCTTT. It translates to CASSFLGGTEAFF.

The chain links TRBV7-9 to TRBJ2-1; D may be TRBD2 (6 bases). This CDR3 is 15 amino acids long. The ends were cut back, 4 bases at V and 6 bases at J, with 16 bases in the middle. Germline V gene data show CDR1 as SEHNR and CDR2 as FQNEAQ (reference sequence). The CDR3 is CASSSTGLSTNEQFF. CDR3 DNA sequence: TGTGCCAGCAGCTCGACGGGACTTAGTACCAATGAGCAGTTCTTC.

This chain uses TRBV7-9 with TRBJ2-1; 12 nucleotides line up with TRBD2. The CDR3 is 16 residues long. Trimming cost V 5 bases and J 7 bases; bases outside gene matches: 9. Germline loops: CDR1 SEHNR, CDR2 FQNEAQ (reference sequence). CDR3 protein: CASSPRTSGIQNEQFF. The CDR3, as DNA: TGTGCCAGCAGCCCCCGGACTAGCGGGATTCAAAATGAGCAGTTCTTC.

This chain joins TRBV30 and TRBJ2-7; D ambiguous. The V gene lost 0 bases and the J gene lost 6 bases, with 6 bases spanning the gap. The CDR3 has 11 residues. CDR1 and CDR2 from the germline V gene are GTSNPN and SVGIG (reference sequence). The CDR3 sequence: CAWSVSREQYF. CDR3 nucleotides: TGTGCCTGGAGTGTTAGTCGCGAGCAGTACTTC.